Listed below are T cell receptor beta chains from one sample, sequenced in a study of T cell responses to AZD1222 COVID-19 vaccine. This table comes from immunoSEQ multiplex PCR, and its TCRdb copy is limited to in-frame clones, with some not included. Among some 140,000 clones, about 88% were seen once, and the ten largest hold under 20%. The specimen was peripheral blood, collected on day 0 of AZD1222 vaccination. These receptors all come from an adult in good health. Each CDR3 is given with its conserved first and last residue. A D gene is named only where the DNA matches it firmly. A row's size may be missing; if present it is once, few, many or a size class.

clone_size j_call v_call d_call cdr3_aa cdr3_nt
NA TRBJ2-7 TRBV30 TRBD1 CAWSSDRGTLYEQYF TGTGCCTGGAGTTCGGACAGGGGCACCCTTTACGAGCAGTACTTC
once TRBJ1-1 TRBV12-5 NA CASGLRGLGTEAFF TGTGCTAGTGGGTTGCGGGGGCTGGGCACTGAAGCTTTCTTT
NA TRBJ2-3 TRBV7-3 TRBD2 CASSPAAGGIGDTQYF TGTGCCAGCAGTCCAGCGGCGGGGGGCATAGGAGATACGCAGTATTTT
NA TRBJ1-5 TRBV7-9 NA CASSLSGGTEPQHF TGTGCCAGCAGCTTATCTGGGGGTACGGAGCCCCAGCATTTT
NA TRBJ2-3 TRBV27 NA CASSPRLQGGTDTQYF TGTGCCAGCAGTCCCCGCTTACAGGGAGGCACAGATACGCAGTATTTT
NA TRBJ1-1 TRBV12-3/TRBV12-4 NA CASSLAGTEAFF TGTGCCAGCAGTTTAGCGGGAACTGAAGCTTTCTTT
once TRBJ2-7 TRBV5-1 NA CASSLTRSGGEQYF TGCGCCAGCAGCTTGACCAGGTCCGGGGGCGAGCAGTACTTC
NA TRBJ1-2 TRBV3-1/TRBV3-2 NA CASSQNRDTAEGLNYGYTF TGTGCCAGCAGCCAAAACCGGGACACCGCCGAAGGACTTAACTATGGCTACACCTTC
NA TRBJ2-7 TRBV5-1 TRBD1 CASSPPRQGLYEQYF TGCGCCAGCAGCCCTCCAAGACAGGGTTTGTACGAGCAGTACTTC
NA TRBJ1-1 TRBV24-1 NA CATSDPRRSTEAFF TGTGCCACCAGTGATCCCCGAAGGTCCACTGAAGCTTTCTTT
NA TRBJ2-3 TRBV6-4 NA CASSTEVGDTQYF TGTGCCAGCAGTACGGAGGTCGGAGATACGCAGTATTTT
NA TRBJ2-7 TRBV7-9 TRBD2 CASSTGLAGWQYF TGTGCCAGCAGCACCGGACTAGCGGGGTGGCAGTACTTC
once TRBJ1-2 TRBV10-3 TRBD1 CAITTGGYNYGYTF TGTGCCATCACTACAGGGGGCTATAACTATGGCTACACCTTC
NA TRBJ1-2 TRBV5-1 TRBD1 CASSQGTDYGYTF TGCGCCAGCAGCCAGGGGACAGACTATGGCTACACCTTC
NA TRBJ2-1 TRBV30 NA CAGGYNEQFF TGTGCCGGGGGCTACAATGAGCAGTTCTTC
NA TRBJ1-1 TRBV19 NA CASSMQRTTEAFF TGTGCCAGTAGTATGCAAAGGACCACTGAAGCTTTCTTT
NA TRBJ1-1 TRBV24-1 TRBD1 CATSDYQGAAFF TGTGCCACCAGTGATTATCAGGGGGCGGCTTTCTTT
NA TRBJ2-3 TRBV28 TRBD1 CASSLGAGTGRGATQYF TGTGCCAGCAGTTTAGGGGCCGGGACAGGGAGGGGAGCTACGCAGTATTTT
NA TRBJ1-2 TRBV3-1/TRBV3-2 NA CASSQPPEGYTF TGTGCCAGCAGCCAACCGCCGGAAGGCTACACCTTC
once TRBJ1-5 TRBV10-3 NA CAISDGRTLSNQPQHF TGTGCCATCAGCGACGGACGGACTCTAAGCAATCAGCCCCAGCATTTT
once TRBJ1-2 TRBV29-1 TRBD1 CSVVEGANGYTF TGCAGCGTTGTGGAGGGGGCGAATGGCTACACCTTC
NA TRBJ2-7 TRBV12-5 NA CASGLVTLPSGGIRDEQYF TGTGCTAGTGGTTTGGTGACCCTTCCCTCGGGCGGGATAAGGGACGAGCAGTACTTC
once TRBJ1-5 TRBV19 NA CASSGGNQPQHF TGTGCCAGTAGTGGGGGGAATCAGCCCCAGCATTTT
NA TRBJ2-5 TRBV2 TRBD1 CASGPGTGGSAQYF TGTGCCAGCGGGCCCGGGACAGGCGGGTCGGCCCAGTACTTC
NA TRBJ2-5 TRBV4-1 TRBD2 CASSQVLAGGSQETQYF TGCGCCAGCAGCCAAGTATTGGCGGGGGGGAGCCAAGAGACCCAGTACTTC
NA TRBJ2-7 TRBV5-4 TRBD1 CASSSPTGAYEQYF TGTGCCAGCAGCTCGCCGACAGGGGCTTACGAGCAGTACTTC
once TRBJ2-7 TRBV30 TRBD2 CAWSVGTSGRYEQYF TGTGCCTGGAGTGTGGGGACTAGCGGGAGATACGAGCAGTACTTC
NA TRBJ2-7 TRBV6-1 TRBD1 CASSEDRAPGYEQYF TGTGCCAGCAGTGAGGACAGGGCGCCCGGCTACGAGCAGTACTTC
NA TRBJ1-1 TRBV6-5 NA CASRRKGSAGTEAFF TGTGCCAGCAGAAGAAAAGGTTCGGCGGGAACTGAAGCTTTCTTT